What follows are 31 T cell receptor beta chains derived from one specimen sequenced in a study of T cell changes during pregnancy in multiple sclerosis. Data came from immunoSEQ multiplex PCR; TCRdb stores just in-frame clones and leaves some out. Altogether roughly 120,000 clones are present, roughly nine tenths being singletons, with the ten largest covering 1.5%. The specimen was peripheral blood, collected in the third trimester of pregnancy. These receptor sequences come from a female donor with multiple sclerosis, enrolled in a pregnancy study.

The chain links TRBV9 to TRBJ2-7; 8 nucleotides agree with TRBD1. Germline V gene lookup returns CDR1 SGDLS and CDR2 YYNGEE. The V and J ends lost 0 bases and 7 bases, in that order; junction bases with no gene match: 9. This CDR3 spans 15 amino acids. CDR3 sequence: CASSVVAGGLGEQYF. The CDR3, as DNA: TGTGCCAGCAGCGTAGTGGCAGGGGGCTTAGGGGAGCAGTACTTC.

Here the CDR3 reads CASSLNGRGGQVEQFF. CDR3 nucleotides: TGTGCCAGCAGCTTAAATGGGCGGGGGGGCCAGGTTGAGCAGTTCTTC. V and J are TRBV11-3 and TRBJ2-1; 9 bases match TRBD2. J gave up 9 bases and V 2 bases, and 11 bases lay outside the gene matches. The CDR3 contains 16 residues. CDR1 SGHNT and CDR2 YENEEA come from the germline V gene.

The chain is built from TRBV5-1 and TRBJ2-1; 10 nucleotides line up with TRBD2. V gave up 1 base and J gave up 6 bases; unmatched junction bases: 4. CDR1 and CDR2 from the germline V gene are SGHRS and YFSETQ. This CDR3 spans 15 amino acids. The CDR3, as DNA: TGCGCCAGCAGCTTGACCAGCGGGAGGGCCAATGAGCAGTTCTTC. Translating it yields CASSLTSGRANEQFF.

The V call is TRBV29-1, the J call TRBJ2-7; D perhaps matches TRBD1 (5 bases). The CDR3 extends over 12 amino acids. The V gene's germline CDR1 is SQVTM and CDR2 ANQGSEA. Trimming removed 4 bases from V and 3 bases from J, with 10 bases in between. The CDR3 is CSVGGDSYEQYF. The CDR3 DNA reads TGCAGCGTTGGGGGCGACAGCTACGAGCAGTACTTC.

The rearrangement links TRBV6-1 to TRBJ1-5; no clear D gene. There are 15 residues in the CDR3. V dropped 4 bases and J dropped 4 bases, with 14 bases sitting between them. Germline loops: CDR1 MNHNS, CDR2 SASEGT. CDR3 sequence (DNA): TGTGCCAGCAGTGGGAGCCCCGCGGCAAATCAGCCCCAGCATTTT. This translates into CASSGSPAANQPQHF.

The genes are TRBV7-6 and TRBJ1-1; D gene unclear. The CDR3 consists of 16 residues. The V gene's germline CDR1 is SGHVS and CDR2 FNYEAQ. Trimming removed 5 bases at V and 1 base at J, with 17 bases between. CDR3 sequence: CASSPRRVEGNTEAFF. In nucleotides, the CDR3 is TGTGCCAGCAGCCCTAGGAGGGTCGAAGGGAACACTGAAGCTTTCTTT. The full variable domain, in which reference TRBV7-6 and TRBJ1-1 provide the parts outside the CDR3, is GAGVSQSPRYKVTKRGQDVALRCDPISGHVSLYWYRQALGQGPEFLTYFNYEAQQDKSGLPNDRFSAERPEGSISTLTIQRTEQRDSAMYRCASSPRRVEGNTEAFFGQGTRLTVV.

This chain uses TRBV27 with TRBJ1-2; a weak D match, TRBD1 (5 bases). With 4 bases removed from V and 8 bases from J, the gap between germline ends came to 14 bases. Germline lookup yields CDR1 MNHEY and CDR2 SMNVEV (reference sequence). The CDR3 is made up of 13 amino acids. In DNA form, the CDR3 reads TGTGCCAGCAGTTCCTCCGGGGGGTTCGGCTACACCTTC. This translates into CASSSSGGFGYTF.

The chain combines TRBV6-6 with TRBJ1-5; 10 nucleotides agree with TRBD1. V lost 2 bases to trimming and J lost 11 bases; unmatched junction nucleotides: 9. This CDR3 has 15 amino acids. The V gene's germline CDR1 is MNHNY and CDR2 SVGAGI (reference sequence). CDR3 in amino acids: CASSYGDRGLRAQHF. In DNA form, the CDR3 reads TGTGCCAGCAGTTACGGGGACAGGGGTCTCAGGGCCCAGCATTTT.

The CDR3 loop is CATGGQGREGEQFF. In DNA form, the CDR3 reads TGTGCAACGGGGGGACAGGGACGAGAAGGTGAGCAGTTCTTC. The rearrangement links TRBV5-4 to TRBJ2-1; 9 bases line up with TRBD1. The CDR3 totals 14 residues. Germline CDR1 and CDR2: SGHNT and YYREEE (reference sequence).

This rearrangement joins TRBV7-8 to TRBJ2-7, with 9 bases matching TRBD2. Trimming at V came to 3 bases and at J to 1 base, leaving 4 bases not matched to a gene. CDR3 size: 15 residues. Germline V CDR1 and CDR2: SGHVS, FQNEAQ. This CDR3 reads CASSFRLAASYEQYF. As DNA, the CDR3 is TGTGCCAGCAGCTTTAGACTAGCGGCTTCCTACGAGCAGTACTTC.

V usage is TRBV18 and J usage is TRBJ1-3; TRBD1 is a possible D gene (6 bases). Germline CDR1 is KGHSH and CDR2 is LQKENI. The CDR3 is 16 residues long. V lost 1 base to trimming and J lost 4 bases, with 14 bases between them. The CDR3 region has the DNA TGTGCCAGCTCACCACTTGGGGGCCAGAAGGGAAACACCATATATTTT. Amino acid sequence: CASSPLGGQKGNTIYF. Using reference TRBV18 and TRBJ1-3 for the parts outside the CDR3, the full variable domain is NAGVMQNPRHLVRRRGQEARLRCSPMKGHSHVYWYRQLPEEGLKFMVYLQKENIIDESGMPKERFSAEFPKEGPSILRIQQVVRGDSAAYFCASSPLGGQKGNTIYFGEGSWLTVV.

CDR3 bases: TGTGCCAGCAGCTTTCCAGACTCCTCTGGAAACACCATATATTTT. Protein: CASSFPDSSGNTIYF. The gene calls are TRBV5-6 and TRBJ1-3; no clear D gene. Trimming left V 2 bases short and J 0 bases short, with 9 bases between. This CDR3 is built from 15 residues. Germline CDR1 SGHDT, CDR2 YYEEEE.

The chain is built from TRBV30 and TRBJ2-7; 11 bases map to TRBD2. V lost 8 bases to trimming and J lost 2 bases; unmatched junction nucleotides: 5. Germline CDR1 GTSNPN, CDR2 SVGIG (reference sequence). The CDR3 spans 13 residues. For the CDR3, the DNA is TGTGCCACCCAGGGACTAGCGGCCTACGAGCAGTACTTC. Translating gives CATQGLAAYEQYF.

V and J are TRBV4-2 and TRBJ2-5; 8 bases fit TRBD2. The CDR3 sequence is 17 residues long. Per the germline V gene, CDR1 is LGHNA and CDR2 is YNFKEQ. V lost 0 bases, J lost 0 bases, and 6 bases stayed unmatched. CDR3 amino acids: CASSQEGGGMYQETQYF. For the CDR3, the DNA is TGTGCCAGCAGCCAAGAGGGCGGGGGGATGTACCAAGAGACCCAGTACTTC.

This clone appeared once. J is TRBJ2-7 and V is TRBV19; a weak D match, TRBD2 (6 bases). The V end was cut by 6 bases, the J end by 4 bases, with 16 bases between. The CDR3 is 14 amino acids. Germline V gene sequence: CDR1 LNHDA, CDR2 SQIVND (reference sequence). The CDR3 here is CASSRPGLNYEQYF. In nucleotides, the CDR3 is TGTGCCAGTAGCCGACCGGGACTGAATTACGAGCAGTACTTC.

The chain joins TRBV11-3 to TRBJ2-2; D is unclear. The V and J ends lost 4 bases and 5 bases respectively, with 8 bases between them. Germline V gene lookup returns CDR1 SGHNT and CDR2 YENEEA. There are 13 residues in the CDR3. The CDR3 spells CASSSSTTGELFF. The CDR3 DNA sequence: TGTGCCAGCAGCTCGTCCACAACCGGGGAGCTGTTTTTT. The whole variable domain, filled in from reference TRBV11-3 and TRBJ2-2, reads EAGVVQSPRYKIIEKKQPVAFWCNPISGHNTLYWYLQNLGQGPELLIRYENEEAVDDSQLPKDRFSAERLKGVDSTLKIQPAELGDSAVYLCASSSSTTGELFFGEGSRLTVL.

This chain joins TRBV30 and TRBJ2-5; 8 bases align to TRBD1. V shed 5 bases and J 5 bases; nucleotides not matched to a gene: 16. The CDR3 extends over 16 amino acids. From germline, CDR1 is GTSNPN and CDR2 SVGIG (reference sequence). DNA of the CDR3: TGTGCCTGGGATAGAGGCGGACAGGGAGGCGGCGAGACCCAGTACTTC. As protein: CAWDRGGQGGGETQYF. Full variable domain (missing parts from reference TRBV30 and TRBJ2-5): SQTIHQWPATLVQPVGSPLSLECTVEGTSNPNLYWYRQAAGRGLQLLFYSVGIGQISSEVPQNLSASRPQDRQFILSSKKLLLSDSGFYLCAWDRGGQGGGETQYFGPGTRLLVL.

The gene calls are TRBV15 and TRBJ2-7; 9 positions agree with TRBD2. CDR3 length: 17 amino acids. Looked up from germline, CDR1 is LNHNV and CDR2 is YYDKDF (reference sequence). V lost 0 bases, J lost 1 base, and 7 bases stayed unmatched. The CDR3 DNA sequence: TGTGCCACCAGCAGAGAAAGAGGTAGCGGGAGTTCCTACGAGCAGTACTTC. Translation: CATSRERGSGSSYEQYF.

The chain uses TRBV19 and TRBJ1-5; possibly TRBD1 for D (6 bases). The germline V gene has CDR1 LNHDA and CDR2 SQIVND (reference sequence). The CDR3 is 11 residues long. Between the trimmed V and J ends, which lost 5 bases and 7 bases, there was a span of 6 bases. CDR3 coding DNA: TGTGCCAGTAGTGGGGGCCAGCCCCAGCATTTT. It translates to CASSGGQPQHF.

J is TRBJ2-3 and V is TRBV7-8; 10 bases fit TRBD1. J gave up 5 bases and V 5 bases, and 4 bases lay outside the gene matches. The CDR3 extends over 14 amino acids. CDR1 is SGHVS, CDR2 FQNEAQ, per germline. As DNA, the CDR3 is TGTGCCAGCAGCCCGGGACAGGGGCAAGATACGCAGTATTTT. Translated, it gives CASSPGQGQDTQYF.

The chain uses TRBV2 and TRBJ1-2; 9 bases are a match to TRBD1. The CDR3 runs to 11 residues. V gave up 10 bases and J gave up 8 bases; unmatched junction bases: 5. Germline CDR1 and CDR2: SNHLY and FYNNEI. CDR3 region: CATYRGHGYTF. The CDR3 region has the DNA TGTGCCACGTACAGGGGGCACGGCTACACCTTC.

The chain couples TRBV27 to TRBJ2-7, with D possibly being TRBD1 (6 bases). Germline CDR1 is MNHEY and CDR2 is SMNVEV (reference sequence). The CDR3 length is 17 residues. V gave up 5 bases and J gave up 0 bases, with 20 bases separating them. CDR3 DNA: TGTGCCAGCAGTCTTACACAGGGAGAAGGGGTCTCCTACGAGCAGTACTTC. Protein: CASSLTQGEGVSYEQYF.

V is TRBV6-5 and J is TRBJ1-3; no clear D. This CDR3 spans 16 amino acids. Germline V gives CDR1 MNHEY, CDR2 SVGAGI. V was trimmed by 0 bases and J by 2 bases, leaving 11 bases between them. The CDR3 DNA follows: TGTGCCAGCAGTTACTCCACCGCGGCTCCTGGAAACACCATATATTTT. This codes for CASSYSTAAPGNTIYF.

The chain has TRBV28 and TRBJ1-4; TRBD1 is a possible D gene (5 bases). Germline CDR1 and CDR2: MDHEN and SYDVKM. V was pared by 6 bases and J by 4 bases, with 12 bases between. CDR3 size: 14 residues. As DNA, the CDR3 is TGTGCCAGCAGGGGCGGGGGGGTTAATGAAAAACTGTTTTTT. Translating gives CASRGGGVNEKLFF.

The CDR3 region has the DNA TGTGCCAGCAGCTTTTCTTCGGTGGTGGAAGCTTTCTTT. This codes for CASSFSSVVEAFF. This rearrangement joins TRBV11-2 to TRBJ1-1; D is unresolved. V was clipped by 3 bases and J by 8 bases, with 13 bases between them. CDR1 SGHAT and CDR2 FQNNGV come from the germline V gene. This CDR3 comprises 13 residues.

This clone was seen once. The chain joins TRBV6-5 to TRBJ2-5, with 8 bases fitting TRBD2. CDR3 length: 15 residues. The V gene's germline CDR1 is MNHEY and CDR2 SVGAGI. With V trimmed by 6 bases and J by 5 bases, 11 bases remained unmatched. Written as DNA, the CDR3 is TGTGCCAGCAGCCCCTCAAGGGTAGCGGGGGAGACCCAGTACTTC. As protein: CASSPSRVAGETQYF.

The chain joins TRBV30 to TRBJ1-1; D is ambiguous. The length of the CDR3 is 12 residues. Per germline, CDR1 GTSNPN and CDR2 SVGIG (reference sequence). The V gene lost 4 bases and the J gene lost 3 bases, with 9 bases spanning the gap. CDR3 loop: CAWTRLDTEAFF. For the CDR3, the DNA is TGTGCCTGGACGCGGTTGGACACTGAAGCTTTCTTT.

This sequence joins TRBV27 and TRBJ2-7; 8 bases are a match to TRBD1. The V segment lost 2 bases and the J segment 1 base; nucleotides outside the gene matches: 1. Per germline, CDR1 MNHEY and CDR2 SMNVEV (reference sequence). The CDR3 consists of 14 residues. The CDR3 nucleotides read TGTGCCAGCAGTTTACAGGGGGCTTCCTACGAGCAGTACTTC. It specifies CASSLQGASYEQYF.

The chain employs TRBV6-6 and TRBJ2-1; D possibly corresponds to TRBD2 (6 bases). V lost 0 bases, J lost 4 bases, and 10 bases lay in between. Germline V gene sequence: CDR1 MNHNY, CDR2 SVGAGI (reference sequence). CDR3 length: 15 residues. The CDR3 region has the DNA TGTGCCAGCAGTTACTCTGTCCGGGGGTACAATGAGCAGTTCTTC. Translated, it gives CASSYSVRGYNEQFF.

V and J are TRBV19 and TRBJ2-2, with 7 bases fitting TRBD1. V shed 3 bases, J shed 5 bases, and the junction held 9 bases outside the gene matches. Germline V gene data show CDR1 as LNHDA and CDR2 as SQIVND (reference sequence). The CDR3 is 16 residues long. CDR3 DNA: TGTGCCAGTAGTATGCCGACAGGGACGTCGACCGGGGAGCTGTTTTTT. Translation gives CASSMPTGTSTGELFF.

The rearrangement joins TRBV5-4 to TRBJ1-1; TRBD1 might be the D (6 bases). Germline CDR1 SGHNT, CDR2 YYREEE (reference sequence). CDR3 length equals 15 residues. V was trimmed by 4 bases and J by 1 base, leaving 14 bases between them. The CDR3 DNA reads TGTGCCAGCAGCCGGCCGGGACAAAAGAACACTGAAGCTTTCTTT. It encodes CASSRPGQKNTEAFF.